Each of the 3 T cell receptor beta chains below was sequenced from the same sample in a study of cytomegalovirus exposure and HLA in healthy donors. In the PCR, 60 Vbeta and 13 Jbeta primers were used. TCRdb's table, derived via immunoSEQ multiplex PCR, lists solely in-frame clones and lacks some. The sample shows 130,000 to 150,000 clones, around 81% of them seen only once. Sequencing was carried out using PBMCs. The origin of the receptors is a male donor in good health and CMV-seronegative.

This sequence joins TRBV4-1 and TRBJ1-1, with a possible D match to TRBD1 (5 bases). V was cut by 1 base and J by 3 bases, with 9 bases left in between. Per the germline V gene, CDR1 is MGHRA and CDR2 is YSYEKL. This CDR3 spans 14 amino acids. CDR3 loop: CASSQVSTDTEAFF. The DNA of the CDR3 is TGCGCCAGCAGCCAAGTTTCGACAGACACTGAAGCTTTCTTT.

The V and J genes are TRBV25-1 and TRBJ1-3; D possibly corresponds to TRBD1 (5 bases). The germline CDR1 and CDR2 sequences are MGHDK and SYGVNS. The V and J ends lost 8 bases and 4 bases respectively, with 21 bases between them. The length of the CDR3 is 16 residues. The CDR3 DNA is TGTGCCAGCTCCCCCCCCGGGGGTTTATCAGGAAACACCATATATTTT. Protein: CASSPPGGLSGNTIYF.

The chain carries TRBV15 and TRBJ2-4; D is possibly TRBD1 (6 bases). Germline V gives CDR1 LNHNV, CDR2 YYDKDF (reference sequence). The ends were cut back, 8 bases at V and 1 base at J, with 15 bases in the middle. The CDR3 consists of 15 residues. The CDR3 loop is CATSNGTRAKNIQYF. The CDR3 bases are TGTGCCACCTCAAATGGGACACGCGCCAAAAACATTCAGTACTTC.